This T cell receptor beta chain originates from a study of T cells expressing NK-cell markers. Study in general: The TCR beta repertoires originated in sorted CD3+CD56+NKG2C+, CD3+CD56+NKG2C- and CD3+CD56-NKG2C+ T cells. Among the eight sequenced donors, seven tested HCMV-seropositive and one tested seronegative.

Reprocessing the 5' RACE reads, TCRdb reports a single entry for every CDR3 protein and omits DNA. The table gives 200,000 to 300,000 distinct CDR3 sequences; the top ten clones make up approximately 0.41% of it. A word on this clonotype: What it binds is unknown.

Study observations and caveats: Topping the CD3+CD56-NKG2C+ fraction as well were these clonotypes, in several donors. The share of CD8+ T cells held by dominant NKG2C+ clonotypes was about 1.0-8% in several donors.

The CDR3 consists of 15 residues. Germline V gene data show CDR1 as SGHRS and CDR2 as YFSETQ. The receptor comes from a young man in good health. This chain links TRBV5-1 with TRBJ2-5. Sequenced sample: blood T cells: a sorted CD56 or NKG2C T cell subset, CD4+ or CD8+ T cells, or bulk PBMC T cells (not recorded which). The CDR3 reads CASSETTSSQETQYF.